Listed below are T cell receptor beta chains from one sample, sequenced in a study of T cell repertoires in cytomegalovirus infection. Antigens of these TCRs are unknown. In TCRdb, the reads were re-called with MiXCR into one record per CDR3 protein. This table has about 160,000 distinct CDR3 sequences, approximately 21% appearing once. The sequenced sample was CD8+ T cells from cultured PBMCs, obtained from culture after CMV antigen stimulation. These receptors originate from a human donor in good health (CMV status not recorded). Some clones in this sample may be carry-over from other donors' samples. CDR3s include the opening cysteine and the closing phenylalanine or tryptophan. The D gene is left open where the match is weak. Size values are once, few and many counts, or a class for expanded clones, and some rows have none.

CDR3aa: CASSFPAGRTYEQYF; CDR3nt: TGTGCCAGCAGCTTTCCAGCGGGGCGCACCTACGAGCAGTACTTC; v_gene: TRBV7-9; abundance: .; d_gene: TRBD2; len: 15; j_gene: TRBJ2-7
CDR3aa: CATSRDFGSGTGYEQYF; CDR3nt: TGTGCCACCAGCAGAGATTTCGGGTCGGGGACAGGCTACGAGCAGTACTTC; v_gene: TRBV15; abundance: few; d_gene: TRBD1; len: 17; j_gene: TRBJ2-7
CDR3aa: CASNYRGRDTEAFF; CDR3nt: TGTGCCAGCAATTACAGGGGGCGGGACACTGAAGCTTTCTTT; v_gene: TRBV6-5; abundance: .; d_gene: TRBD1; len: 14; j_gene: TRBJ1-1
CDR3aa: CSALRTGSTEAFF; CDR3nt: TGCAGTGCTCTTCGGACAGGGAGCACTGAAGCTTTCTTT; v_gene: TRBV20-1; abundance: .; d_gene: TRBD1; len: 13; j_gene: TRBJ1-1
CDR3aa: CASSLPQLTSTDTQYF; CDR3nt: TGCGCCAGCAGCCTACCCCAGCTTACTAGCACAGATACGCAGTATTTT; v_gene: TRBV4-1; abundance: few; d_gene: .; len: 16; j_gene: TRBJ2-3
CDR3aa: CAISESSGQETQYF; CDR3nt: TGTGCCATCAGTGAGTCTAGCGGGCAAGAGACCCAGTACTTC; v_gene: TRBV10-3; abundance: .; d_gene: TRBD2; len: 14; j_gene: TRBJ2-5
CDR3aa: CASSQGQDTDTQYF; CDR3nt: TGTGCCAGCAGTCAAGGACAGGACACAGATACGCAGTATTTT; v_gene: TRBV27; abundance: few; d_gene: TRBD1; len: 14; j_gene: TRBJ2-3
CDR3aa: CASSYHDSYGYTF; CDR3nt: TGTGCCAGCAGTTACCACGATAGCTATGGCTACACCTTC; v_gene: TRBV6-5; abundance: .; d_gene: .; len: 13; j_gene: TRBJ1-2
CDR3aa: CASSSKTGQGPREQPQHF; CDR3nt: TGTGCCAGCAGTTCCAAAACGGGACAGGGTCCCAGGGAGCAGCCCCAGCATTTT; v_gene: TRBV6-2/TRBV6-3; abundance: .; d_gene: TRBD1; len: 18; j_gene: TRBJ1-5
CDR3aa: CSVEAGGLSYEQYF; CDR3nt: TGCAGCGTTGAAGCGGGGGGGCTATCCTACGAGCAGTACTTC; v_gene: TRBV29-1; abundance: .; d_gene: TRBD2; len: 14; j_gene: TRBJ2-7
CDR3aa: CASSVGANYGYTF; CDR3nt: TGTGCCAGCAGCGTAGGAGCTAACTATGGCTACACCTTC; v_gene: TRBV9; abundance: .; d_gene: .; len: 13; j_gene: TRBJ1-2
CDR3aa: CASSQDVGRGNDGYTF; CDR3nt: TGCGCCAGCAGCCAAGATGTGGGCAGGGGGAACGATGGCTACACCTTC; v_gene: TRBV4-3; abundance: few; d_gene: TRBD1; len: 16; j_gene: TRBJ1-2
CDR3aa: CASRGREQFF; CDR3nt: TGTGCCAGCAGAGGACGGGAGCAGTTCTTC; v_gene: TRBV2; abundance: few; d_gene: .; len: 10; j_gene: TRBJ2-1
CDR3aa: CASSRGQGAREQYF; CDR3nt: TGTGCCAGCAGCAGGGGACAGGGGGCACGAGAGCAGTACTTC; v_gene: TRBV28; abundance: few; d_gene: TRBD1; len: 14; j_gene: TRBJ2-7
CDR3aa: CATLGGGGTEAFF; CDR3nt: TGTGCCACCCTAGGCGGGGGAGGGACTGAAGCTTTCTTT; v_gene: TRBV6-2/TRBV6-3; abundance: .; d_gene: .; len: 13; j_gene: TRBJ1-1
CDR3aa: CASSLGQVHQPQHF; CDR3nt: TGTGCCAGCAGCTTAGGGCAGGTCCATCAGCCCCAGCATTTT; v_gene: TRBV7-2; abundance: few; d_gene: .; len: 14; j_gene: TRBJ1-5
CDR3aa: CASSSSPGREQYF; CDR3nt: TGTGCCAGCAGCTCCTCCCCGGGACGCGAGCAGTACTTC; v_gene: TRBV7-6; abundance: .; d_gene: .; len: 13; j_gene: TRBJ2-7
CDR3aa: CASSGRTGGIYEQYF; CDR3nt: TGTGCCAGCAGCGGGCGGACAGGGGGAATTTACGAGCAGTACTTC; v_gene: TRBV7-6; abundance: .; d_gene: TRBD1; len: 15; j_gene: TRBJ2-7
CDR3aa: CASSLFVGDKETQYF; CDR3nt: TGTGCCAGCAGCTTATTTGTAGGGGATAAAGAGACCCAGTACTTC; v_gene: TRBV7-6; abundance: many; d_gene: .; len: 15; j_gene: TRBJ2-5
CDR3aa: CASTGTGAYNEQFF; CDR3nt: TGTGCCAGCACCGGGACAGGGGCATACAATGAGCAGTTCTTC; v_gene: TRBV6-2/TRBV6-3; abundance: .; d_gene: TRBD1; len: 14; j_gene: TRBJ2-1
CDR3aa: CASSRLAGGKETQYF; CDR3nt: TGTGCCAGCAGTCGACTAGCGGGGGGGAAAGAGACCCAGTACTTC; v_gene: TRBV7-2; abundance: few; d_gene: TRBD2; len: 15; j_gene: TRBJ2-5
CDR3aa: CASSQENREWGIGTDTQYF; CDR3nt: TGTGCCAGCAGCCAAGAGAACAGGGAATGGGGTATAGGCACAGATACGCAGTATTTT; v_gene: TRBV3-1; abundance: .; d_gene: .; len: 19; j_gene: TRBJ2-3
CDR3aa: CASSLADRGKFGLNTEAFF; CDR3nt: TGTGCCAGCAGCTTAGCGGACAGGGGGAAGTTTGGTCTGAACACTGAAGCTTTCTTT; v_gene: TRBV7-6; abundance: few; d_gene: TRBD1; len: 19; j_gene: TRBJ1-1
CDR3aa: CATSVITGSQETQYF; CDR3nt: TGTGCCACCAGTGTCATTACAGGATCTCAAGAGACCCAGTACTTC; v_gene: TRBV15; abundance: .; d_gene: .; len: 15; j_gene: TRBJ2-5
CDR3aa: CASSFRQGVGEKLFF; CDR3nt: TGTGCCAGCAGCTTCCGACAGGGAGTGGGTGAAAAACTGTTTTTT; v_gene: TRBV7-2; abundance: few; d_gene: TRBD1; len: 15; j_gene: TRBJ1-4
CDR3aa: CASSGRQDSTDTQYF; CDR3nt: TGTGCCAGCAGCGGGAGACAGGATAGCACAGATACGCAGTATTTT; v_gene: TRBV7-8; abundance: few; d_gene: .; len: 15; j_gene: TRBJ2-3
CDR3aa: CATLAPEESNQPQHF; CDR3nt: TGTGCCACCTTGGCCCCCGAGGAGAGCAATCAGCCCCAGCATTTT; v_gene: TRBV7-9; abundance: .; d_gene: .; len: 15; j_gene: TRBJ1-5
CDR3aa: CASSLGSMGRGDTQYF; CDR3nt: TGTGCCAGCAGCTTAGGTAGCATGGGTCGAGGAGATACGCAGTATTTT; v_gene: TRBV7-8; abundance: few; d_gene: .; len: 16; j_gene: TRBJ2-3
CDR3aa: CSARNLAGGYNEQFF; CDR3nt: TGCAGTGCTAGAAATCTAGCGGGGGGTTACAATGAGCAGTTCTTC; v_gene: TRBV20-1; abundance: .; d_gene: TRBD2; len: 15; j_gene: TRBJ2-1
CDR3aa: CASSLSGGLAYNEQFF; CDR3nt: TGTGCCAGCAGTTTATCAGGGGGCTTGGCCTACAATGAGCAGTTCTTC; v_gene: TRBV12-3/TRBV12-4; abundance: .; d_gene: TRBD1; len: 16; j_gene: TRBJ2-1
CDR3aa: CASSPGTANTDTQYF; CDR3nt: TGCGCCAGCAGCCCCGGGACAGCCAACACAGATACGCAGTATTTT; v_gene: TRBV4-1; abundance: once; d_gene: TRBD1; len: 15; j_gene: TRBJ2-3
CDR3aa: CASSYYGAEKLFF; CDR3nt: TGTGCCAGCAGTTACTATGGGGCGGAAAAACTGTTTTTT; v_gene: TRBV6-5; abundance: .; d_gene: .; len: 13; j_gene: TRBJ1-4
CDR3aa: CASSVGGGREAFF; CDR3nt: TGTGCCAGCAGCGTGGGAGGAGGGCGGGAAGCTTTCTTT; v_gene: TRBV9; abundance: .; d_gene: .; len: 13; j_gene: TRBJ1-1
CDR3aa: CASSARGTRRGTDTQYF; CDR3nt: TGCGCCAGCAGCGCGCGCGGGACCCGGCGGGGCACAGATACGCAGTATTTT; v_gene: TRBV5-1; abundance: .; d_gene: .; len: 17; j_gene: TRBJ2-3
CDR3aa: CASSQDGGSGTEAFF; CDR3nt: TGCGCCAGCAGCCAAGATGGAGGGAGCGGCACTGAAGCTTTCTTT; v_gene: TRBV4-3; abundance: few; d_gene: .; len: 15; j_gene: TRBJ1-1
CDR3aa: CASSQGTGYSYNEQFF; CDR3nt: TGTGCCAGCAGCCAAGGCACAGGGTACAGCTACAATGAGCAGTTCTTC; v_gene: TRBV3-1; abundance: .; d_gene: .; len: 16; j_gene: TRBJ2-1
CDR3aa: CASSQDIAAYRGEQYF; CDR3nt: TGCGCCAGCAGCCAAGATATAGCTGCGTACAGGGGCGAGCAGTACTTC; v_gene: TRBV4-1; abundance: .; d_gene: TRBD1; len: 16; j_gene: TRBJ2-7
CDR3aa: CASSLGDRGYYEQYF; CDR3nt: TGTGCCAGCAGCTTAGGGGACAGGGGTTACTACGAGCAGTACTTC; v_gene: TRBV7-2; abundance: .; d_gene: TRBD1; len: 15; j_gene: TRBJ2-7
CDR3aa: CASSVLPDYSYEQYF; CDR3nt: TGTGCCAGCAGCGTTCTGCCGGACTACTCCTACGAGCAGTACTTC; v_gene: TRBV9; abundance: .; d_gene: .; len: 15; j_gene: TRBJ2-7
CDR3aa: CASSYSMPDEQYF; CDR3nt: TGTGCCAGCAGTTACTCGATGCCGGACGAGCAGTACTTC; v_gene: TRBV6-2/TRBV6-3; abundance: few; d_gene: .; len: 13; j_gene: TRBJ2-7
CDR3aa: CSVEGQNSYEQYF; CDR3nt: TGCAGCGTTGAGGGACAGAACTCCTACGAGCAGTACTTC; v_gene: TRBV29-1; abundance: .; d_gene: TRBD1; len: 13; j_gene: TRBJ2-7
CDR3aa: CASSPWTGRNTGELFF; CDR3nt: TGTGCCAGTAGTCCCTGGACAGGGAGGAACACCGGGGAGCTGTTTTTT; v_gene: TRBV19; abundance: few; d_gene: TRBD1; len: 16; j_gene: TRBJ2-2
CDR3aa: CASSQDRLGETQYF; CDR3nt: TGCGCCAGCAGCCAAGATCGGCTGGGGGAGACCCAGTACTTC; v_gene: TRBV4-3; abundance: .; d_gene: .; len: 14; j_gene: TRBJ2-5
CDR3aa: CASSLGGYQPQHF; CDR3nt: TGTGCCAGCAGCTTAGGGGGATATCAGCCCCAGCATTTT; v_gene: TRBV7-6; abundance: few; d_gene: .; len: 13; j_gene: TRBJ1-5
CDR3aa: CATDPGTGGDGYTF; CDR3nt: TGTGCCACAGACCCCGGGACCGGGGGTGATGGCTACACCTTC; v_gene: TRBV28; abundance: few; d_gene: .; len: 14; j_gene: TRBJ1-2
CDR3aa: CASSLTGPYGYTF; CDR3nt: TGTGCCAGCAGTTTAACGGGCCCCTATGGCTACACCTTC; v_gene: TRBV12-3/TRBV12-4; abundance: .; d_gene: .; len: 13; j_gene: TRBJ1-2
CDR3aa: CASSQDVNSGLGKTFF; CDR3nt: TGCGCCAGCAGCCAAGATGTTAATTCGGGGCTAGGTAAAACTTTCTTT; v_gene: TRBV4-1; abundance: .; d_gene: .; len: 16; j_gene: TRBJ1-1